These 30 T cell receptor beta chains were sequenced from one sample in a study of T cells in tumors after PD-1 blockade. Repertoires were generated with immunoSEQ multiplex PCR, while TCRdb's copy carries only in-frame clones and drops some. Of 50,000 to 75,000 clones in the sample, approximately 74% were seen once. Material: PBMCs, obtained after anti-PD-1 treatment. These receptors all stem from a human donor with basal cell carcinoma.

CDR3 nucleotides: TGCAGTGCTAGTCGGTTGAACACTGAAGCTTTCTTT. Amino acid sequence: CSASRLNTEAFF. The chain joins TRBV20-1 to TRBJ1-1, with D unclear. The V end lost 3 bases, the J end lost 0 bases, and 5 bases lay between the germline ends. The length of the CDR3 is 12 residues. CDR1 is DFQATT, CDR2 SNEGSKA, per germline (reference sequence).

This clone was picked up a small number of times. The rearrangement uses TRBV23-1 and TRBJ1-1; D gene ambiguous. TRBV23-1 is designated an ORF whose function remains uncertain. The CDR3 runs to 13 residues. Trimming removed 0 bases at V and 5 bases at J, with 7 bases between. The chain's CDR3 is CASSQSEVTEAFF. The CDR3 DNA is TGCGCCAGCAGTCAATCGGAGGTTACTGAAGCTTTCTTT.

The chain links TRBV27 to TRBJ2-1; D perhaps matches TRBD1 (5 bases). This CDR3 spans 15 amino acids. Germline values: CDR1 MNHEY, CDR2 SMNVEV (reference sequence). The V end lost 2 bases, the J end lost 4 bases, and 12 bases lay between the germline ends. The CDR3 coding sequence is TGTGCCAGCAGTTTAACTGAAAGGGGTTACAATGAGCAGTTCTTC. Translated, it gives CASSLTERGYNEQFF.

The chain employs TRBV6-1 and TRBJ2-5; D ambiguous. V dropped 1 base and J dropped 9 bases, with 9 bases sitting between them. Germline V gene lookup returns CDR1 MNHNS and CDR2 SASEGT. CDR3 length: 12 amino acids. CDR3 loop: CASSEGLQAQYF. The CDR3 DNA sequence: TGTGCCAGCAGTGAAGGTTTGCAGGCCCAGTACTTC.

The chain carries TRBV4-2 and TRBJ2-2; TRBD1 or TRBD2 may be the D gene (5 bases each). The V gene's germline CDR1 is LGHNA and CDR2 YNFKEQ. Deletions cut 6 bases from V and 2 bases from J, with 16 bases between. The CDR3 runs 16 residues. The CDR3 DNA follows: TGTGCCAGCAGACCTGGTGGGGGAAGCAACACCGGGGAGCTGTTTTTT. Its translation: CASRPGGGSNTGELFF.

This rearrangement joins TRBV6-5 to TRBJ1-2; tentatively, D is TRBD1 (5 bases). The length of the CDR3 is 12 residues. Germline V CDR1 and CDR2: MNHEY, SVGAGI. V was shortened by 6 bases and J by 1 base, with 6 bases between the two germline ends. The CDR3 loop reads CASRRGNYGYTF. CDR3 nucleotide sequence: TGTGCCAGCAGGAGGGGTAACTATGGCTACACCTTC.

The chain couples TRBV13 to TRBJ1-1; 7 bases align to TRBD1. The CDR3 consists of 15 residues. In germline, CDR1 is PRHDT, CDR2 FYEKMQ (reference sequence). J was trimmed by 1 base and V by 3 bases; bases with no gene match: 5. The CDR3 coding sequence is TGTGCCAGCAGCTTTACAGGGGTTGAGAACACTGAAGCTTTCTTT. Translation gives CASSFTGVENTEAFF. The whole variable domain, remainder taken from reference TRBV13 and TRBJ1-1, is AAGVIQSPRHLIKEKRETATLKCYPIPRHDTVYWYQQGPGQDPQFLISFYEKMQSDKGSIPDRFSAQQFSDYHSELNMSSLELGDSALYFCASSFTGVENTEAFFGQGTRLTVV.

This chain connects TRBV28 to TRBJ2-5; 11 bases map to TRBD1. The germline gives CDR1 MDHEN, CDR2 SYDVKM. The J segment lost 4 bases and the V segment lost 6 bases, leaving 7 bases of the junction unmatched. The CDR3 loop spans 15 amino acids. This chain's CDR3 is CASSHGQGARETQYF. CDR3 nucleotides: TGTGCCAGCAGCCATGGACAGGGGGCGAGAGAGACCCAGTACTTC.

CDR3 in DNA: TGTGCCAGCAGTGAAGCGCTCGGTGTGGGTGGCTACACCTTC. Translation gives CASSEALGVGGYTF. The chain carries TRBV2 and TRBJ1-2, with D uncertain. The CDR3 sequence is 14 residues long. Trimming stripped 0 bases from V and 7 bases from J, with 12 bases between. CDR1 is SNHLY, CDR2 FYNNEI, per germline.

The genes are TRBV19 and TRBJ1-5; possibly TRBD1 for D (5 bases). V gave up 4 bases and J gave up 11 bases, with 12 bases separating them. The CDR3 covers 12 residues. CDR1 and CDR2 from the germline V gene are LNHDA and SQIVND (reference sequence). CDR3 region: CASSTTQGTQHF. The CDR3 DNA reads as TGTGCCAGTAGTACAACTCAGGGTACCCAGCATTTT.

The chain employs TRBV5-1 and TRBJ1-2; TRBD1 is a possible D gene (5 bases). Germline values: CDR1 SGHRS, CDR2 YFSETQ. V lost 0 bases and J lost 2, with 14 bases in between. The CDR3 runs 16 residues. CDR3 DNA sequence: TGCGCCAGCAGCTTGGGGGACGAATCGTCGAACTATGGCTACACCTTC. This translates into CASSLGDESSNYGYTF.

The chain combines TRBV7-9 with TRBJ1-1; D not certain. Per germline, CDR1 SEHNR and CDR2 FQNEAQ (reference sequence). The CDR3 extends over 13 amino acids. Trimming pared 3 bases from V and 5 bases from J, leaving 10 bases between. The CDR3 DNA is TGTGCCAGCAGCTTTTATGGGGAGACTGAAGCTTTCTTT. Its protein is CASSFYGETEAFF.

V usage is TRBV5-1 and J usage is TRBJ2-7, with a possible D match to TRBD1 (5 bases). From germline, CDR1 is SGHRS and CDR2 YFSETQ. Trimming removed 1 base from V and 3 bases from J, with 8 bases in between. The CDR3 is 13 amino acids. CDR3 sequence reads: CASSLPTDYEQYF. Written as DNA, the CDR3 is TGCGCCAGCAGCTTGCCGACAGACTACGAGCAGTACTTC.

The rearrangement joins TRBV7-2 to TRBJ1-4; D unclear. The V end was cut by 5 bases, the J end by 0 bases, with 7 bases between. The CDR3 is 14 residues long. Per germline, CDR1 SGHTA and CDR2 FQGNSA. CDR3 in amino acids: CASSRSATNEKLFF. The DNA for the CDR3 is TGTGCCAGCAGCAGGTCTGCAACTAATGAAAAACTGTTTTTT.

This chain links TRBV28 with TRBJ1-2; tentative D call: TRBD1 (6 bases). The V end was cut by 6 bases, the J end by 4 bases, with 21 bases between. CDR3 length: 16 residues. Looked up from germline, CDR1 is MDHEN and CDR2 is SYDVKM. The CDR3 region is CASSGRRAGASYGYTF. The CDR3 coding sequence is TGTGCCAGCAGCGGACGGCGGGCAGGGGCAAGCTATGGCTACACCTTC.

The chain carries TRBV5-1 and TRBJ2-5, with TRBD2 matching 10 bases. CDR3 length equals 16 residues. The germline V gene encodes CDR1 SGHRS and CDR2 YFSETQ. Trimming at V came to 1 base and at J to 6 bases, leaving 9 bases not matched to a gene. The CDR3 coding sequence is TGCGCCAGCAGCTTGACCAGCGGGGGGGCAGTTAAGACCCAGTACTTC. This gives the protein CASSLTSGGAVKTQYF.

V and J are TRBV28 and TRBJ1-2; 10 nucleotides line up with TRBD1. The V gene end was trimmed by 6 bases and the J gene end by 5 bases; junction bases not matched to a gene: 9. The length of the CDR3 is 15 residues. Germline V gene sequence: CDR1 MDHEN, CDR2 SYDVKM. In DNA, the CDR3 is TGTGCCAGCAGCCACCCTCCGGGACAGGGGTATGGCTACACCTTC. Encoded protein: CASSHPPGQGYGYTF.

This clone has only a few counts. The genes are TRBV4-1 and TRBJ1-2, with no clear D. Trimming cost V 1 base and J 5 bases, with 8 bases left between them. CDR1 is MGHRA and CDR2 is YSYEKL in the germline V gene. The CDR3 contains 13 residues. CDR3 region: CASSQAEGYGYTF. CDR3 in DNA: TGCGCCAGCAGCCAAGCCGAAGGATATGGCTACACCTTC.

J is TRBJ1-6 and V is TRBV30; perhaps TRBD1 as D (6 bases). Trimming removed 0 bases at V and 4 bases at J, with 13 bases between. Germline assignment: CDR1 GTSNPN and CDR2 SVGIG (reference sequence). CDR3 length: 16 residues. The CDR3 nucleotides read TGTGCCTGGAGTGTAGGGGGGGCCGGGTATAATTCACCCCTCCACTTT. It translates to CAWSVGGAGYNSPLHF.

The rearrangement links TRBV5-1 to TRBJ2-3; 10 bases agree with TRBD2. V lost 4 bases to trimming and J lost 2 bases; unmatched junction nucleotides: 13. CDR3 size: 18 residues. Germline-derived CDR1 and CDR2 are SGHRS and YFSETQ. The chain's CDR3 is CASSLGAVLAGDTDTQYF. CDR3 sequence (DNA): TGCGCCAGCAGCCTGGGGGCCGTTCTAGCGGGGGACACAGATACGCAGTATTTT.

This clone was found a few times. This sequence joins TRBV30 and TRBJ2-1; no definite D call. Germline V gene lookup returns CDR1 GTSNPN and CDR2 SVGIG (reference sequence). Between the trimmed V and J ends, which lost 0 bases and 9 bases, there was a span of 18 bases. The CDR3 runs to 15 residues. CDR3 coding DNA: TGTGCCTGGAGTGTAGGGTCAGGTAGTAGTAGTGAGCAGTTCTTC. This encodes CAWSVGSGSSSEQFF.

The chain uses TRBV3-1 (or the pseudogene TRBV3-2) and TRBJ1-1; D ambiguous. In germline, CDR1 is LGHDT, CDR2 YNNKEL (reference sequence). Trimming removed 1 base at V and 5 bases at J, with 8 bases between. The CDR3 is 13 residues long. The CDR3 DNA reads TGTGCCAGCAGCCAAGGGGGAAAAACTGAAGCTTTCTTT. It specifies CASSQGGKTEAFF.

V and J are TRBV18 and TRBJ1-6, with TRBD1 identical over 10 bases. Germline values: CDR1 KGHSH, CDR2 LQKENI. Losses at the gene ends were 4 bases for V and 8 bases for J; bases not matched to a gene: 5. This CDR3 is 15 amino acids long. The CDR3 sequence is CASSRDRGWDSPLHF. Written as DNA, the CDR3 is TGTGCCAGCTCACGGGACAGGGGTTGGGATTCACCCCTCCACTTT.

The chain employs TRBV5-4 and TRBJ1-2, with D possibly matching TRBD1 (6 bases). The CDR3 runs to 13 residues. Germline lookup yields CDR1 SGHNT and CDR2 YYREEE (reference sequence). Trimming shortened V by 3 bases and J by 8 bases, and 14 bases separated the two germline ends. The CDR3, as DNA: TGTGCCAGCAGCTATACAGGGATGGTCGGCTACACCTTC. It translates to CASSYTGMVGYTF.

The rearrangement links TRBV6-4 to TRBJ2-1; TRBD2 matches 10 bases. Germline lookup yields CDR1 MRHNA and CDR2 SNTAGT. This CDR3 region has 17 residues. With V trimmed by 5 bases and J by 0 bases, 7 bases remained unmatched. The CDR3 DNA is TGTGCCAGCAGTTATAGCGGGGGGCCTGGCTCCTACAATGAGCAGTTCTTC. This encodes CASSYSGGPGSYNEQFF.

The chain combines TRBV5-1 with TRBJ1-1; D is unresolved. V gave up 0 bases and J gave up 5 bases, with 11 bases separating them. The CDR3 has 14 residues. CDR1 is SGHRS, CDR2 YFSETQ, per germline. CDR3 DNA: TGCGCCAGCAGCTTGGCTGTGGCGGGAACTGAAGCTTTCTTT. This translates into CASSLAVAGTEAFF.

This clone was counted a few times. J is TRBJ1-1 and V is TRBV3-1 (or the pseudogene TRBV3-2); no definite D call. Germline V lookup: CDR1 LGHDT, CDR2 YNNKEL (reference sequence). The CDR3 sequence is 14 residues long. Trimming took 3 bases from V and 0 from J, leaving 8 bases between them. CDR3 in DNA: TGTGCCAGCAGCCATCCGGGGATGAACACTGAAGCTTTCTTT. Amino acid sequence: CASSHPGMNTEAFF.

The rearrangement joins TRBV4-1 to TRBJ2-3, with a tentative D call TRBD1 (6 bases). Germline V gives CDR1 MGHRA, CDR2 YSYEKL. Trimming took off 9 bases at V and 6 bases at J, with 13 bases between the two ends. The CDR3 is 12 residues long. CDR3: CASGVGADTQYF. The CDR3 DNA reads TGCGCCAGTGGGGTGGGGGCCGATACGCAGTATTTT.

The rearrangement joins TRBV9 to TRBJ2-3; 12 bases match TRBD2. This CDR3 has 14 amino acids. Germline V gene data show CDR1 as SGDLS and CDR2 as YYNGEE. After removal of 6 bases from V and 3 bases from J, the junction contained 2 bases not matched to a gene. The CDR3 protein is CASNLAGGTDTQYF. The CDR3 DNA reads as TGTGCCAGCAATCTAGCGGGGGGGACAGATACGCAGTATTTT.

The rearrangement uses TRBV2 and TRBJ1-5; the D gene is possibly TRBD1 (5 bases). The CDR3 runs 14 residues. Between the trimmed V and J ends, which lost 6 bases and 7 bases, there was a span of 16 bases. Germline V lookup: CDR1 SNHLY, CDR2 FYNNEI. The CDR3 here is CASRPGRGGQPQHF. CDR3 bases: TGTGCCAGCAGGCCCGGTAGGGGCGGGCAGCCCCAGCATTTT. The complete variable domain, with remaining parts taken from reference TRBV2 and TRBJ1-5, reads EPEVTQTPSHQVTQMGQEVILRCVPISNHLYFYWYRQILGQKVEFLVSFYNNEISEKSEIFDDQFSVERPDGSNFTLKIRSTKLEDSAMYFCASRPGRGGQPQHFGDGTRLSIL.